Following are 7 T cell receptor beta chains from one sample sequenced in a study of blood T cell repertoires in COVID-19. Profiled with immunoSEQ multiplex PCR; TCRdb holds only in-frame clones, not every one. The sample includes more than 150,000 clones, about four fifths seen only once; the top ten take approximately 7.1%. The sample comprised peripheral blood. These TCRs come from a human donor in a cohort sampled during active COVID-19.

The V and J genes are TRBV7-9 and TRBJ2-2; D perhaps matches TRBD1 (6 bases). The CDR3 is made up of 13 amino acids. With 10 bases removed from V and 7 bases from J, the gap between germline ends came to 16 bases. CDR1 and CDR2 from the germline V gene are SEHNR and FQNEAQ (reference sequence). The CDR3: CATSGARNGELFF. CDR3 in DNA: TGTGCCACCTCAGGGGCGAGGAACGGGGAGCTGTTTTTT. Variable domain in full (rest from reference TRBV7-9 and TRBJ2-2): DTGVSQNPRHKITKRGQNVTFRCDPISEHNRLYWYRQTLGQGPEFLTYFQNEAQLEKSRLLSDRFSAERPKGSFSTLEIQRTEQGDSAMYLCATSGARNGELFFGEGSRLTVL.

V is TRBV12-3 or TRBV12-4 and J is TRBJ1-5; D not certain. V was clipped by 10 bases and J by 1 base, with 11 bases between them. The CDR3 extends over 13 amino acids. CDR3 loop: CATSTTSNQPQHF. The DNA for the CDR3 is TGTGCCACCTCGACAACCAGCAATCAGCCCCAGCATTTT.

The chain employs TRBV10-2 and TRBJ2-1; 12 bases are shared with TRBD1. Losses at the gene ends were 6 bases for V and 9 bases for J; bases not matched to a gene: 3. Germline V gene data show CDR1 as WSHSY and CDR2 as SAAADI. The CDR3 has 13 amino acids. CDR3 nucleotide sequence: TGCGCCAGCAGGGGGGACAGGGGGCGTGAGCAGTTCTTC. Protein product: CASRGDRGREQFF.

The chain links TRBV7-9 to TRBJ2-5, with 7 bases fitting TRBD1. Losses at the gene ends were 2 bases for V and 5 bases for J; bases not matched to a gene: 17. The CDR3 spans 18 residues. Germline lookup yields CDR1 SEHNR and CDR2 FQNEAQ (reference sequence). CDR3 coding DNA: TGTGCCAGCAGCTTAACTCTGTCTGGGACAGCCCTCGGGGAGACCCAGTACTTC. This translates into CASSLTLSGTALGETQYF.

A remark on this clone: Mismatch with germline at one junction end may stem from a read error. The gene calls are TRBV4-1 and TRBJ1-1, with D hard to call. CDR3 length: 10 amino acids. The germline gives CDR1 MGHRA, CDR2 YSYEKL. This CDR3 is CASSQGKPVW. The CDR3 coding sequence is TGCGCCAGCAGCCAAGGAAAGCCCGTATGG.

The chain has TRBV5-1 and TRBJ2-7, with 12 bases fitting TRBD1. Unmatched junction bases numbered 2, after V lost 4 bases and J lost 6 bases. The CDR3 spans 13 residues. In germline, CDR1 is SGHRS, CDR2 YFSETQ. CDR3 in amino acids: CASSGTGGFEQYF. DNA of the CDR3: TGCGCCAGCAGCGGGACAGGGGGCTTCGAGCAGTACTTC.

This sequence joins TRBV5-1 and TRBJ2-2, with D possibly TRBD2 on 6 matching bases. The ends were cut back, 4 bases at V and 0 bases at J, with 13 bases in the middle. Germline CDR1 SGHRS, CDR2 YFSETQ. The CDR3 covers 16 residues. CDR3 sequence (DNA): TGCGCCAGCAGCCAATACGGGGGAACGAACACCGGGGAGCTGTTTTTT. This encodes CASSQYGGTNTGELFF.